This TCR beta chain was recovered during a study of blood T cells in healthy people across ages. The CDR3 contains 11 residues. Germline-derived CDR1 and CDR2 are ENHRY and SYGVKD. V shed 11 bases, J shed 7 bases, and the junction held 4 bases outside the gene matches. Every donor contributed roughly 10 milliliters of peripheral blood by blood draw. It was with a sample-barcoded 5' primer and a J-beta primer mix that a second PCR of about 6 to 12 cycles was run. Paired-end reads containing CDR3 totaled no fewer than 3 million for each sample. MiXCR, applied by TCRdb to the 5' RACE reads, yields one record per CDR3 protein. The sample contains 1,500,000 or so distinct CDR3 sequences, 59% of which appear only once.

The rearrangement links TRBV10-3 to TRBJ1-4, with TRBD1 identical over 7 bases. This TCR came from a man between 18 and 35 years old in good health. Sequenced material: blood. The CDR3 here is CAVRDSEKLFF. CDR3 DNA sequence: TGTGCCGTCCGGGACAGTGAAAAACTGTTTTTT.